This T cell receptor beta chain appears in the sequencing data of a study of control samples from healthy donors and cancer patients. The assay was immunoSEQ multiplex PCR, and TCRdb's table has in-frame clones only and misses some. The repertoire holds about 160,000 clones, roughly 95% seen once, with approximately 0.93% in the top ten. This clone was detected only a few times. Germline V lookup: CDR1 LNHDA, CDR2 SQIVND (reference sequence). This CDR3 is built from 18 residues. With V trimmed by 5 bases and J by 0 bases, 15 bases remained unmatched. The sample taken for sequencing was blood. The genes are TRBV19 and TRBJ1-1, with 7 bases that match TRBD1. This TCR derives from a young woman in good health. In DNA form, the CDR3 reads TGTGCCAGTAGTTATGGTGGGGGGCCGGGACAGTTGAACACTGAAGCTTTCTTT. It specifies CASSYGGGPGQLNTEAFF.